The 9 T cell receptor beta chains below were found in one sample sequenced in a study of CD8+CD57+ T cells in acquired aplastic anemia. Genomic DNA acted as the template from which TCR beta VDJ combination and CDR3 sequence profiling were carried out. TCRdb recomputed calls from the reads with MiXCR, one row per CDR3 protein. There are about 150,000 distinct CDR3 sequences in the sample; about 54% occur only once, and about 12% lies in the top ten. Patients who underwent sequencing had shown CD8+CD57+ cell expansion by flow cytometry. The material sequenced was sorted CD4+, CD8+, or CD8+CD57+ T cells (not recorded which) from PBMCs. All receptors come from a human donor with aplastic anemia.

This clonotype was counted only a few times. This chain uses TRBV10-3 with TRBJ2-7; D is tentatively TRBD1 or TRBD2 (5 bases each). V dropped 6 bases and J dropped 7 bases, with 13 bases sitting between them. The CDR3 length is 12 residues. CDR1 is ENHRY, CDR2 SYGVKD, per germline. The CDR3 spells CAIREEGEEQYF. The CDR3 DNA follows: TGTGCCATCAGGGAGGAAGGGGAAGAGCAGTACTTC.

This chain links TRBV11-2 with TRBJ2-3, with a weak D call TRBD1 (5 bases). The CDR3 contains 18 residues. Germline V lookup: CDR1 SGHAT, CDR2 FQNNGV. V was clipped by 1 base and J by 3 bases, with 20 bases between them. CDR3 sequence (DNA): TGTGCCAGCAGCTTAGGGGCAGTCTGGGGCGAAAGGACAGATACGCAGTATTTT. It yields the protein CASSLGAVWGERTDTQYF.

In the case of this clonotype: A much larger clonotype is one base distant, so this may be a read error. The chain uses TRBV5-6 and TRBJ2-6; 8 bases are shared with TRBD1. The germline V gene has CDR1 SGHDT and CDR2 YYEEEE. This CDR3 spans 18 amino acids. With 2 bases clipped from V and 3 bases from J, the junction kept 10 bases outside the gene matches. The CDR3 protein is CASSFLWTGRFGANVLTF. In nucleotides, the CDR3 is TGTGCCAGCAGCTTTCTCTGGACAGGGAGGTTTGGGGCCAACGTCCTGACTTTC.

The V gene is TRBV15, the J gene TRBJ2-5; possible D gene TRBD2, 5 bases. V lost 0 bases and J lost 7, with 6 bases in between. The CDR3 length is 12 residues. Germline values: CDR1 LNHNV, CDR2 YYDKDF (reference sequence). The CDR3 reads CATSRDGRTQYF. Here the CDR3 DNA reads TGTGCCACCAGCAGAGATGGGAGGACCCAGTACTTC. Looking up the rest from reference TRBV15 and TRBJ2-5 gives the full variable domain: DAMVIQNPRYQVTQFGKPVTLSCSQTLNHNVMYWYQQKSSQAPKLLFHYYDKDFNNEADTPDNFQSRRPNTSFCFLDIRSPGLGDTAMYLCATSRDGRTQYFGPGTRLLVL.

CDR3 DNA: TGTGCCAGCAGTTGGTGGACAGGGGCGCCCTACGAGCAGTACTTC. Its translation: CASSWWTGAPYEQYF. This chain uses TRBV2 with TRBJ2-7; 9 bases are a match to TRBD1. This CDR3 has 15 amino acids. Per the germline V gene, CDR1 is SNHLY and CDR2 is FYNNEI. The junction had 7 bases not matched to a gene; V was cut back by 5 bases and J by 2 bases.

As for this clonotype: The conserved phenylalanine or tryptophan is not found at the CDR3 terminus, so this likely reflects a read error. CDR3: CASSQVGQEAQYL. The CDR3 coding sequence is TGTGCCAGCAGCCAAGTAGGTCAAGAGGCCCAGTACCTC. The J gene is TRBJ2-5, the V gene TRBV14, with D unresolved. The CDR3 covers 13 residues. CDR1 is SGHDN and CDR2 is FVKESK in the germline V gene.

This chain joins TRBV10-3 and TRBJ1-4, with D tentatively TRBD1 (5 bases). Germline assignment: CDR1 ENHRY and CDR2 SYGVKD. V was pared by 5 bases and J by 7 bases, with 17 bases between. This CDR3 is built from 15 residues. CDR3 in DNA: TGTGCCATCAGTATAGGCCCCGGGACCGGTGAAAAACTGTTTTTT. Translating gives CAISIGPGTGEKLFF.

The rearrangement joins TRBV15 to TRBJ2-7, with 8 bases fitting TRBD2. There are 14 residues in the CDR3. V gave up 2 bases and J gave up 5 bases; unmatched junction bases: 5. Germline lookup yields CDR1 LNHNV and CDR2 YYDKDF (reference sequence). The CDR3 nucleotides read TGTGCCACCAGCAGACCGGGACTAGTGGACGAGCAGTACTTC. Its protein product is CATSRPGLVDEQYF.

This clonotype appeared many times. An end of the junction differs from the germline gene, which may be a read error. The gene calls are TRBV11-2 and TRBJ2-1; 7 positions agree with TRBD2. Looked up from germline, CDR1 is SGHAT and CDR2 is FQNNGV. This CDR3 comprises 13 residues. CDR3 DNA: TGTGCCAGCAGCTTAGGTCCGGGGAGGGCCGGATCCTTC. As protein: CASSLGPGRAGSF.